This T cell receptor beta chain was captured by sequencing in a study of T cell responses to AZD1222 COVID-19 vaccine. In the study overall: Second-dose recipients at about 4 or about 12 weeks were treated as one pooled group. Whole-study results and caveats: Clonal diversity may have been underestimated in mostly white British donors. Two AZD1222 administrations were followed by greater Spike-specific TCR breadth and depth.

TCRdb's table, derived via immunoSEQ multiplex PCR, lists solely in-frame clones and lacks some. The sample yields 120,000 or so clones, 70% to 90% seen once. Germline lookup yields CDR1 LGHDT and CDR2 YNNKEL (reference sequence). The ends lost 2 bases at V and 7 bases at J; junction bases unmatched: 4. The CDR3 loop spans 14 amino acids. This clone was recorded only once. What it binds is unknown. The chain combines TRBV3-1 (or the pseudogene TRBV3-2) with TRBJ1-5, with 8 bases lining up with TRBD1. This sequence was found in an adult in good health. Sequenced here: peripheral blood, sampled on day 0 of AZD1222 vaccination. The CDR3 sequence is CASSQQGAGQPQHF. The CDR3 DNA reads TGTGCCAGCAGCCAACAGGGGGCAGGACAGCCCCAGCATTTT.